This T cell receptor (beta chain) came from a study of T cell responses to AZD1222 COVID-19 vaccine. Overall study results and limits: An increase in Spike-specific TCR breadth and depth was observed after two AZD1222 doses.

For this clone: The antigen is unknown.

Some clones are missing from TCRdb's copy, which holds only in-frame ones; the method was immunoSEQ multiplex PCR. The sample includes around 160,000 clones, around nine tenths of them seen just once. This TCR derives from an adult in good health. Sequencing used peripheral blood, obtained on day 0 of AZD1222 vaccination.

For the CDR3, the DNA is TGCGCCTCGAAACCCAGGGATCAAGAGACCCAGTACTTC. The encoded protein is CASKPRDQETQYF. The chain has TRBV5-1 and TRBJ2-5; D may be TRBD1 (5 bases). Per germline, CDR1 SGHRS and CDR2 YFSETQ. Deletions cut 10 bases from V and 2 bases from J, with 15 bases between. CDR3 length: 13 amino acids. Filled out from reference TRBV5-1 and TRBJ2-5, the complete variable domain reads KAGVTQTPRYLIKTRGQQVTLSCSPISGHRSVSWYQQTPGQGLQFLFEYFSETQRNKGNFPGRFSGRQFSNSRSEMNVSTLELGDSALYLCASKPRDQETQYFGPGTRLLVL.